The 21 T cell receptor beta chains presented below share a single source sample, sequenced in a study of graft-versus-host responses after intestinal transplantation. The data were produced by immunoSEQ multiplex PCR, yet TCRdb's version contains in-frame clones alone and is incomplete. The top ten hold 1.5% to 2% of the sample, which has 80,000 to 95,000 clones, 90% to 95% seen once. These receptors have no known antigen. Sequencing was performed on unstimulated CD8+ T cells sorted from spleen or lymph node cells, taken before intestinal transplant. The receptors were sampled from a human donor who received an intestinal transplant.

The gene calls are TRBV2 and TRBJ2-1, with TRBD1 matching over 7 bases. Germline values: CDR1 SNHLY, CDR2 FYNNEI. With 6 bases clipped from V and 6 bases from J, the junction kept 5 bases outside the gene matches. This CDR3 has 13 residues. CDR3 in amino acids: CASRATGVNEQFF. Here the CDR3 DNA reads TGTGCCAGCAGGGCAACAGGGGTCAATGAGCAGTTCTTC.

The chain combines TRBV30 with TRBJ1-1; possibly TRBD1 for D (5 bases). V dropped 4 bases and J dropped 8 bases, with 20 bases sitting between them. The germline V gene has CDR1 GTSNPN and CDR2 SVGIG (reference sequence). This CDR3 has 14 residues. The CDR3 spells CAWTSDGGGAEAFF. In nucleotides, the CDR3 is TGTGCCTGGACTTCGGACGGGGGTGGCGCCGAAGCTTTCTTT.

V is TRBV5-6 and J is TRBJ2-1; 7 bases are a match to TRBD1. Germline assignment: CDR1 SGHDT and CDR2 YYEEEE. Trimming cost V 3 bases and J 4 bases; bases outside gene matches: 16. This CDR3 is 18 amino acids long. The CDR3 bases are TGTGCCAGCAGCTCCACAGGGGCTGCCGTTGGATGGTACAATGAGCAGTTCTTC. Amino acids: CASSSTGAAVGWYNEQFF.

The chain has TRBV9 and TRBJ2-1; 10 bases fit TRBD2. CDR3 size: 15 residues. J was trimmed by 2 bases and V by 4 bases; bases with no gene match: 3. CDR1 SGDLS and CDR2 YYNGEE come from the germline V gene. CDR3 DNA: TGTGCCAGCAGCCCAAGCGGGGGGGCCTACAATGAGCAGTTCTTC. This sequence encodes CASSPSGGAYNEQFF. Together with reference TRBV9 and TRBJ2-1, the CDR3 gives the full variable domain: DSGVTQTPKHLITATGQRVTLRCSPRSGDLSVYWYQQSLDQGLQFLIQYYNGEERAKGNILERFSAQQFPDLHSELNLSSLELGDSALYFCASSPSGGAYNEQFFGPGTRLTVL.

The chain recombines TRBV4-3 with TRBJ1-2; the match to TRBD1 covers 9 bases. Germline CDR1 reads LGHNA; CDR2 reads YSLEER. This CDR3 has 16 amino acids. V gave up 1 base and J gave up 9 bases; unmatched junction bases: 12. CDR3 loop: CASSQVPGQGKSSYTF. In nucleotides, the CDR3 is TGCGCCAGCAGCCAAGTTCCCGGACAGGGGAAATCCAGCTACACCTTC.

The table lists this clone with a count of one. The rearrangement links TRBV2 to TRBJ2-3, with 11 nucleotides matching TRBD2. The V gene's germline CDR1 is SNHLY and CDR2 FYNNEI. This CDR3 spans 16 amino acids. V lost 7 bases to trimming and J lost 2 bases; unmatched junction nucleotides: 8. CDR3 loop: CASIETSGEYTDTQYF. In DNA, the CDR3 is TGTGCCAGCATCGAGACTAGCGGGGAGTACACAGATACGCAGTATTTT. Together with reference TRBV2 and TRBJ2-3, the CDR3 gives the full variable domain: EPEVTQTPSHQVTQMGQEVILRCVPISNHLYFYWYRQILGQKVEFLVSFYNNEISEKSEIFDDQFSVERPDGSNFTLKIRSTKLEDSAMYFCASIETSGEYTDTQYFGPGTRLTVL.

The chain uses TRBV4-3 and TRBJ2-3; D might be TRBD2 (6 bases). The CDR3 loop spans 16 amino acids. The germline V and J ends were trimmed by 0 bases and 7 bases, with 17 bases remaining between them. Germline CDR1 and CDR2: LGHNA and YSLEER. CDR3 sequence (DNA): TGCGCCAGCAGCCAAGATCTGATGGGGGGTACGAATACGCAGTATTTT. This gives the protein CASSQDLMGGTNTQYF.

This clone was seen only a few times. The chain links TRBV10-2 to TRBJ1-1; perhaps TRBD1 as D (6 bases). Germline CDR1 and CDR2: WSHSY and SAAADI. The V end lost 2 bases, the J end lost 3 bases, and 7 bases lay between the germline ends. The CDR3 has 13 amino acids. Here the CDR3 DNA reads TGCGCCAGCAGTGAGGGGGGCCACACTGAAGCTTTCTTT. Protein product: CASSEGGHTEAFF.

The chain links TRBV25-1 to TRBJ2-5, with D possibly TRBD2 on 6 matching bases. V was cut by 3 bases and J by 1 base, with 18 bases left in between. CDR3 length: 17 residues. Germline V lookup: CDR1 MGHDK, CDR2 SYGVNS. The CDR3 loop reads CASSEFTGDAFQETQYF. The CDR3, as DNA: TGTGCCAGCAGTGAGTTTACGGGGGATGCCTTCCAAGAGACCCAGTACTTC.

The rearrangement joins TRBV27 to TRBJ1-6; 10 positions match TRBD1. This CDR3 is built from 16 residues. From germline, CDR1 is MNHEY and CDR2 SMNVEV (reference sequence). V dropped 7 bases and J dropped 9; count of bases not matched to a gene: 12. The CDR3 spells CASTTIDRGLSSPLHF. In DNA form, the CDR3 reads TGTGCCAGCACCACCATTGACAGGGGGCTTAGTTCACCCCTCCACTTT.

This clone appeared a single time. This chain links TRBV9 with TRBJ2-3; TRBD2 agrees at 11 bases. J gave up 2 bases and V 4 bases, and 6 bases lay outside the gene matches. The CDR3 sequence is 16 residues long. Looked up from germline, CDR1 is SGDLS and CDR2 is YYNGEE. In DNA, the CDR3 is TGTGCCAGCAGCCCGCGTAGCGGGGGGGCCACAGATACGCAGTATTTT. This encodes CASSPRSGGATDTQYF.

The chain has TRBV19 and TRBJ1-2; 12 bases line up with TRBD1. V lost 2 bases to trimming and J lost 6 bases; unmatched junction nucleotides: 10. CDR1 and CDR2 from the germline V gene are LNHDA and SQIVND (reference sequence). The CDR3 consists of 17 residues. CDR3 in amino acids: CASSITGTGGAGNGYTF. The CDR3 bases are TGTGCCAGTAGTATAACCGGGACAGGGGGCGCAGGAAATGGCTACACCTTC.

The genes are TRBV27 and TRBJ2-1; TRBD2 is a possible D gene (6 bases). Germline V gives CDR1 MNHEY, CDR2 SMNVEV (reference sequence). CDR3 length: 11 amino acids. V was cut by 3 bases and J by 15 bases, with 12 bases left in between. CDR3: CASSFDGRGFF. For the CDR3, the DNA is TGTGCCAGCAGTTTCGACGGGCGGGGGTTCTTC.

This clone showed up just a few times. This sequence joins TRBV6-1 and TRBJ1-2; the match to TRBD1 covers 8 bases. With 2 bases clipped from V and 6 bases from J, the junction kept 5 bases outside the gene matches. Germline CDR1 and CDR2: MNHNS and SASEGT. There are 14 residues in the CDR3. CDR3 region: CASSENQGADGYTF. CDR3 DNA sequence: TGTGCCAGCAGTGAAAATCAGGGGGCGGATGGCTACACCTTC.

The rearrangement links TRBV27 to TRBJ2-1; no clear D. This CDR3 contains 13 residues. V lost 2 bases, J lost 7 bases, and 9 bases lay in between. CDR1 MNHEY and CDR2 SMNVEV come from the germline V gene (reference sequence). The CDR3 region is CASSLRLGNEQFF. As DNA, the CDR3 is TGTGCCAGCAGTTTAAGACTTGGGAATGAGCAGTTCTTC.

This clone has just a few counts. The chain is built from TRBV10-2 and TRBJ2-1, with 13 bases that match TRBD2. Unmatched junction bases numbered 1, after V lost 2 bases and J lost 9 bases. Per the germline V gene, CDR1 is WSHSY and CDR2 is SAAADI. This CDR3 has 14 residues. This CDR3 reads CASSEGLAGVEQFF. Written as DNA, the CDR3 is TGCGCCAGCAGTGAGGGACTAGCGGGGGTTGAGCAGTTCTTC.

J is TRBJ2-1 and V is TRBV7-9, with D possibly being TRBD2 (5 bases). V lost 4 bases and J lost 8, with 12 bases in between. CDR1 and CDR2 from the germline V gene are SEHNR and FQNEAQ (reference sequence). The CDR3 contains 13 residues. DNA for the CDR3: TGTGCCAGCAGCTCTCTAGCTCTCGATGAGCAGTTCTTC. It translates to CASSSLALDEQFF.

This clone was found once. The gene calls are TRBV27 and TRBJ2-6; a possible D gene is TRBD1 (5 bases). CDR1 and CDR2 (germline): MNHEY, SMNVEV (reference sequence). V was clipped by 1 base and J by 4 bases, with 14 bases between them. This CDR3 is 17 amino acids long. CDR3 residues: CASSLLGPGRGANVLTF. CDR3 bases: TGTGCCAGCAGTTTATTAGGCCCAGGGCGCGGGGCCAACGTCCTGACTTTC.

The chain couples TRBV7-9 to TRBJ2-5, with D tentatively TRBD1 (6 bases). The germline CDR1 and CDR2 sequences are SEHNR and FQNEAQ (reference sequence). V was trimmed by 0 bases and J by 1 base, leaving 15 bases between them. The CDR3 is 17 residues long. CDR3 region: CASSLAQGTPFQETQYF. Here the CDR3 DNA reads TGTGCCAGCAGCTTAGCGCAAGGGACACCCTTCCAAGAGACCCAGTACTTC.

This chain joins TRBV5-1 and TRBJ1-2; D gene uncertain. Germline CDR1 reads SGHRS; CDR2 reads YFSETQ. The V and J ends lost 4 bases and 8 bases respectively, with 12 bases between them. This CDR3 is built from 12 residues. CDR3 coding DNA: TGCGCCAGCAGCCCCACGTTGGGCGGCTACACCTTC. This sequence encodes CASSPTLGGYTF.

J is TRBJ2-1 and V is TRBV2, with D tentatively TRBD2 (5 bases). The CDR3 sequence is 15 residues long. Germline assignment: CDR1 SNHLY and CDR2 FYNNEI. Trimming pared 4 bases from V and 0 bases from J, leaving 10 bases between. The CDR3 loop reads CASSGKEDSYNEQFF. CDR3 bases: TGTGCCAGCAGTGGAAAGGAGGACTCCTACAATGAGCAGTTCTTC.